This TCR beta chain comes out of a study of T cells after yellow fever vaccination. Study at large: Some fractions had low cell numbers, and these were prepared with SMART-Seq v4 Ultra Low Input. Findings and caveats of the study: There was a small share of clonotypes that showed up in both the CD4 and CD8 compartments. One caveat is that FACS-sorted repertoires could contain abundant clonotypes contaminating from the bulk population.

Template switching by 5'RACE produced TCR cDNA, adding a universal primer site and UMIs. TCRdb re-derived calls from the 5' RACE reads in MiXCR, one entry per CDR3 protein. The table lists a few hundred thousand distinct CDR3 sequences, roughly 6.2% of them singletons. This clonotype was observed a handful of times. Its matching antigen is unknown. Germline V gene lookup returns CDR1 SGHRS and CDR2 YFSETQ. CDR3 size: 16 residues. V lost 1 base, J lost 8 bases, and 19 bases lay in between. The TCR comes from a man in his thirties or forties who received the YFV17D yellow fever vaccine. The V and J genes are TRBV5-1 and TRBJ2-4; possible D gene TRBD1, 6 bases. The source was PBMCs, collected 5 days after the yellow fever booster vaccination. The CDR3 loop reads CASSLIIGGEGDIQYF. The CDR3 DNA reads TGCGCCAGCAGCTTGATCATAGGTGGAGAGGGGGACATTCAGTACTTC.